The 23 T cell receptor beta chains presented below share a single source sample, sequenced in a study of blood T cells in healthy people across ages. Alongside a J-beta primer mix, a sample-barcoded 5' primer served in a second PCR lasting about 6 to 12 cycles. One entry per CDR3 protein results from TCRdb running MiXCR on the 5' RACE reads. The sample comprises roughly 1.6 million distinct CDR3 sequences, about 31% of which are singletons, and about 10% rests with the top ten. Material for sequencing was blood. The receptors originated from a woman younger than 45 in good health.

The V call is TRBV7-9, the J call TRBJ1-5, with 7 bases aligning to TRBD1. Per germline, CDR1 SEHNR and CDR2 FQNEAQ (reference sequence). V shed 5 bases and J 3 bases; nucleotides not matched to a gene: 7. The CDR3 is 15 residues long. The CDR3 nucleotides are TGTGCCAGCAGCGGACAGGAGTTAACCAATCAGCCCCAGCATTTT. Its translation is CASSGQELTNQPQHF. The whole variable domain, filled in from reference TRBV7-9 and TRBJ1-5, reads DTGVSQNPRHKITKRGQNVTFRCDPISEHNRLYWYRQTLGQGPEFLTYFQNEAQLEKSRLLSDRFSAERPKGSFSTLEIQRTEQGDSAMYLCASSGQELTNQPQHFGDGTRLSIL.

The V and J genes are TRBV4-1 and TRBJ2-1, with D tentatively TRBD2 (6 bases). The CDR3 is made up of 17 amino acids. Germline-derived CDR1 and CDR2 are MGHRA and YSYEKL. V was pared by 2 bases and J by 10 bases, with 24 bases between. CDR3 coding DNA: TGCGCCAGCAGCCAATTAGACTTGGGACTTCCTAGAGACGAGCAGTTCTTC. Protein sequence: CASSQLDLGLPRDEQFF.

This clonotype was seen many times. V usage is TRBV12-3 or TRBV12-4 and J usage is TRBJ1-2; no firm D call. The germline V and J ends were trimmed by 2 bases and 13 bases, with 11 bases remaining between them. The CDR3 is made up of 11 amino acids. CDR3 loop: CASSLPLSATF. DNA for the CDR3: TGTGCCAGCAGTTTACCCCTATCCGCCACCTTC.

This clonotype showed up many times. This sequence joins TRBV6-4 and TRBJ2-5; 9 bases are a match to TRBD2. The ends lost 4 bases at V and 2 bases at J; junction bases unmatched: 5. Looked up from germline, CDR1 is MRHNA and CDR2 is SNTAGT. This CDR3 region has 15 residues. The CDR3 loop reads CASSADAGGQETQYF. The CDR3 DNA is TGTGCCAGCAGTGCGGATGCGGGGGGGCAAGAGACCCAGTACTTC.

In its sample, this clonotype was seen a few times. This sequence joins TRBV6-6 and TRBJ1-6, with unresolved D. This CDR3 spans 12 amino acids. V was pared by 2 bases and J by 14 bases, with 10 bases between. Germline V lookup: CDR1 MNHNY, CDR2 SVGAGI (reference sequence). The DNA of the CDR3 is TGTGCCAGCAGTTACGGGGTGTCAGCCCTCCACTTT. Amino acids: CASSYGVSALHF.

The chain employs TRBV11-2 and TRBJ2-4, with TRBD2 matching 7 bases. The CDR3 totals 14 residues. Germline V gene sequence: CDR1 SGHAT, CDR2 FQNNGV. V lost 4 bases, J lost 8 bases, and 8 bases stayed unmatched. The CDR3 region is CASSSLAGGDIQYF. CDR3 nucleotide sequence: TGTGCCAGCAGCTCCCTGGCTGGGGGGGACATTCAGTACTTC.

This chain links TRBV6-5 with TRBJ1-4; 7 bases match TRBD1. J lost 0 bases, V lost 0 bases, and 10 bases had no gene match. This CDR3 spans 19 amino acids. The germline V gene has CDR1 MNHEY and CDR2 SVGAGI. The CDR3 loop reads CASSYSGPGTASTNEKLFF. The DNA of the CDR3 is TGTGCCAGCAGTTACTCAGGACCCGGGACAGCATCAACTAATGAAAAACTGTTTTTT.

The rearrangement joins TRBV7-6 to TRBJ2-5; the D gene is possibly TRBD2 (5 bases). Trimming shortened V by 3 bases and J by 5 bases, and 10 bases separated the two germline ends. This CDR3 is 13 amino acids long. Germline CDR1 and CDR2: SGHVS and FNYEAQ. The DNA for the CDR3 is TGTGCCAGCAGCTTTACAGCGGATGAGACCCAGTACTTC. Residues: CASSFTADETQYF.

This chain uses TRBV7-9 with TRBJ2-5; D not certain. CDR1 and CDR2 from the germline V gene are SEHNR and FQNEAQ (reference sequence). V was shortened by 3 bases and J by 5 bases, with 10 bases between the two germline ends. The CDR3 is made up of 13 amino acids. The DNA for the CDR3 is TGTGCCAGCAGCTTGGAGCTTCCCGAGACCCAGTACTTC. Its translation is CASSLELPETQYF.

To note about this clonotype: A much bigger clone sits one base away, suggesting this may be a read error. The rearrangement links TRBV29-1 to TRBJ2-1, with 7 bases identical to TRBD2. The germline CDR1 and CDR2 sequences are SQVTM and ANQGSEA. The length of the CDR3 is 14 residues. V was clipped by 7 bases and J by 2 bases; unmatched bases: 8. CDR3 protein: CSALAGRAYNEQFF. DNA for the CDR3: TGCAGCGCCCTGGCGGGGAGGGCCTACAATGAGCAGTTCTTC.

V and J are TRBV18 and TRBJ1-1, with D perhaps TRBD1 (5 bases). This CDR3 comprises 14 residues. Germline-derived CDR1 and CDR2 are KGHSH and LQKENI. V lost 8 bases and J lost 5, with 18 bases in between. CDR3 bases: TGTGCCAGCAGCCCCCTCGGGGGACGTACTGAAGCTTTCTTT. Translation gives CASSPLGGRTEAFF.

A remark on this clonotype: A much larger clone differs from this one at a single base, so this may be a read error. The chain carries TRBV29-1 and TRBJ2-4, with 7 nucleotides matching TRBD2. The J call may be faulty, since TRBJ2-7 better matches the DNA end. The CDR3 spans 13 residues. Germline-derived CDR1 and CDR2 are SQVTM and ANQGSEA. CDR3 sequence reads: CSVELGGGYEQYF. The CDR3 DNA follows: TGCAGCGTTGAACTTGGCGGGGGTTACGAGCAGTACTTC.

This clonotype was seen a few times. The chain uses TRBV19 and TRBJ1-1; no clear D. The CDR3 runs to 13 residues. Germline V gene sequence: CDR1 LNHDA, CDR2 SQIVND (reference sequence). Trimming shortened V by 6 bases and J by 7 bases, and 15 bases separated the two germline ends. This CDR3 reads CASRLVETGEAFF. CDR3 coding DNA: TGTGCCAGTAGGCTTGTAGAGACGGGTGAAGCTTTCTTT.

The CDR3 DNA reads TGTGCCAGCAGCCAAGATCCACTAGCGGGAACTAGCTCCTACGAGCAGTACTTC. It codes for CASSQDPLAGTSSYEQYF. This chain uses TRBV4-2 with TRBJ2-7; 10 bases agree with TRBD2. The CDR3 totals 18 residues. J was trimmed by 0 bases and V by 0 bases; bases with no gene match: 8. Looked up from germline, CDR1 is LGHNA and CDR2 is YNFKEQ.

Here the CDR3 reads CARSRGGRADTQYF. DNA for the CDR3: TGTGCCCGGTCGCGGGGGGGCCGGGCAGATACGCAGTATTTT. V gene TRBV2 combines with J gene TRBJ2-3, with 9 bases that match TRBD2. Trimming removed 11 bases from V and 4 bases from J; junction bases left unmatched: 10. The CDR3 contains 14 residues. The germline V gene has CDR1 SNHLY and CDR2 FYNNEI.

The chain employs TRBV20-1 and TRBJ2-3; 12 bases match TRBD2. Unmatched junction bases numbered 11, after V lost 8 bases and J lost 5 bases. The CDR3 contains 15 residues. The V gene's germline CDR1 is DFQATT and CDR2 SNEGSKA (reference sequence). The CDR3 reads CSPKRTSGDGDTQYF. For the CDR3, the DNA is TGCAGTCCAAAACGGACTAGCGGGGATGGAGATACGCAGTATTTT.

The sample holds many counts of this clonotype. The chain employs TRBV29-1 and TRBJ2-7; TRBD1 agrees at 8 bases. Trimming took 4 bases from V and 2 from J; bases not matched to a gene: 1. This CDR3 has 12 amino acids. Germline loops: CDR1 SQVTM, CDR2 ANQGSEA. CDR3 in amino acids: CSVGTGTYEQYF. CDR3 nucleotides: TGCAGCGTTGGGACAGGGACCTACGAGCAGTACTTC.

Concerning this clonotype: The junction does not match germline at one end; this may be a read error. The CDR3 loop reads CAIRDQPYGQYF. CDR3 DNA sequence: TGTGCCATCAGGGACCAACCCTACGGGCAGTACTTC. The chain combines TRBV10-3 with TRBJ2-7; D is uncertain. This CDR3 has 12 amino acids. Germline V gene data show CDR1 as ENHRY and CDR2 as SYGVKD.

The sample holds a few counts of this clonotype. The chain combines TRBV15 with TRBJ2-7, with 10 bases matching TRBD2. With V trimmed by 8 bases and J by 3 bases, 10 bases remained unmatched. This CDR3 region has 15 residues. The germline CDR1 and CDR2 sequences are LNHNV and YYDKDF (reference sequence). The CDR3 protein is CATDKRTSGYYEQYF. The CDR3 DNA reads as TGTGCCACCGATAAAAGGACTAGCGGTTACTACGAGCAGTACTTC.

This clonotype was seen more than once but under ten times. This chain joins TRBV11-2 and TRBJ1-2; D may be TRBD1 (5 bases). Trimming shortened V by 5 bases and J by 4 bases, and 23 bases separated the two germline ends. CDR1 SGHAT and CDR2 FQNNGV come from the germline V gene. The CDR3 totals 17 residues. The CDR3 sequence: CASSAWFDSSIPYGYTF. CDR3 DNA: TGTGCCAGCAGCGCTTGGTTCGACAGTAGCATACCCTATGGCTACACCTTC.

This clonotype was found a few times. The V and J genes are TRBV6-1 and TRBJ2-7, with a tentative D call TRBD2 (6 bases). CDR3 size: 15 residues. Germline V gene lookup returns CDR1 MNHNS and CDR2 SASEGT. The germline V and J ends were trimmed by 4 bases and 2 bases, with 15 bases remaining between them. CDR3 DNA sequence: TGTGCCAGCAGTGTGGGAGGAGGGAAGGCCTACGAGCAGTACTTC. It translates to CASSVGGGKAYEQYF.

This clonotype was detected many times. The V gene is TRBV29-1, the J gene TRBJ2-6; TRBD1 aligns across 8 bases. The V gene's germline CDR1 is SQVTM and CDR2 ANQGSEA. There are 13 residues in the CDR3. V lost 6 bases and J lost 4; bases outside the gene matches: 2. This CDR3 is CSVQGAGANVLTF. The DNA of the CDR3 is TGCAGCGTCCAGGGGGCAGGGGCCAACGTCCTGACTTTC.

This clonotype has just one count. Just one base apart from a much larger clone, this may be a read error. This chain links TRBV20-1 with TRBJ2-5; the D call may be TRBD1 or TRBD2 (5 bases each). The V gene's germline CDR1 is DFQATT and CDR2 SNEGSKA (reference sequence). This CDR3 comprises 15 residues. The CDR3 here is CSDRERTGTKETQYF. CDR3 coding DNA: TGCAGTGATAGAGAGCGAACCGGGACCAAAGAGACCCAGTACTTC.